The table lists the clone carrying this T cell receptor beta chain with many counts. Its antigen remains unknown. The authors made TCR beta libraries by quantitative 5'-RACE with molecular barcodes. MiXCR was run by TCRdb on the 5' RACE reads, yielding one entry per CDR3 protein. The sample yields about 240,000 distinct CDR3 sequences, about 11% seen once. The data were obtained in a study of CD8 T cells in ankylosing spondylitis. Study-wide results and limits: The study identified a TCR beta motif of several highly homologous variants that appeared characteristic of ankylosing spondylitis blood. From matched ankylosing spondylitis synovial fluid, disease-linked clones were reportedly recovered at significantly enriched levels. Existing reports had already noted some motif variants in reactive arthritis synovial fluid and blood.

CDR3 length equals 13 residues. The germline V gene has CDR1 MNHNS and CDR2 SASEGT. The J segment lost 5 bases and the V segment lost 6 bases, leaving 6 bases of the junction unmatched. The chain couples TRBV6-1 to TRBJ1-1; 7 nucleotides match TRBD1. The receptor was isolated from a male donor with ankylosing spondylitis or in good health (not recorded which). Sequenced material: blood, either unsorted or a sorted T cell fraction (not recorded which). CDR3 loop: CASRKQGRTEAFF. The DNA of the CDR3 is TGTGCCAGCAGAAAACAGGGGCGTACTGAAGCTTTCTTT.